Listed below are T cell receptor beta chains from one sample, sequenced in a study of blood T cell repertoires in COVID-19. Measured with immunoSEQ multiplex PCR; TCRdb has only the in-frame clones, and not every one. The data show approximately 360,000 clones, about 90% seen once. The specimen was PBMCs or T cells enriched from blood (not recorded which). The source of these receptors is a man aged 35-49 years in a cohort exposed to, infected with or recovered from COVID-19 (not recorded which). The CDR3 runs from the conserved cysteine through the conserved F or W. Each record gives: CDR3 DNA, CDR3 protein, clone size, D gene, J gene, V gene. The D gene is left open where the match is weak. Rows may omit the clone size; those that give it use once, few, many or a size class.

cdr3_nt: TGTGCCAGCAGCTTACAGGGGGTCTATGGCTACACCTTC
cdr3_aa: CASSLQGVYGYTF
clone_size: NA
d_call: TRBD1
j_call: TRBJ1-2
v_call: TRBV5-4

cdr3_nt: TGTGCCAGCAGTTCTGGAACGACTAGCGGATACACCGATACGCAGTATTTT
cdr3_aa: CASSSGTTSGYTDTQYF
clone_size: NA
d_call: TRBD2
j_call: TRBJ2-3
v_call: TRBV6-2/TRBV6-3

cdr3_nt: TGCAGCGTTGGGGGGGATCTTGAAGCTTTCTTT
cdr3_aa: CSVGGDLEAFF
clone_size: NA
d_call: NA
j_call: TRBJ1-1
v_call: TRBV29-1

cdr3_nt: TGTGCCAGCAGTGGTTTAGCGGGGGACTCCTACAATGAGCAGTTCTTC
cdr3_aa: CASSGLAGDSYNEQFF
clone_size: NA
d_call: TRBD2
j_call: TRBJ2-1
v_call: TRBV28

cdr3_nt: TGCGCCAGCAGCTTGGCGGGAGTGCCGGGTAGAGATGAGCAGTTCTTC
cdr3_aa: CASSLAGVPGRDEQFF
clone_size: NA
d_call: NA
j_call: TRBJ2-1
v_call: TRBV5-1

cdr3_nt: TGTGCCAGCTCCGGCCTGGAAACAGGGGGGGACTACGAGCAGTACTTC
cdr3_aa: CASSGLETGGDYEQYF
clone_size: NA
d_call: NA
j_call: TRBJ2-7
v_call: TRBV18

cdr3_nt: TGTGCCAGCAGTTTCGTCAGGGGGCTATCCTACGAGCAGTACTTC
cdr3_aa: CASSFVRGLSYEQYF
clone_size: NA
d_call: TRBD1
j_call: TRBJ2-7
v_call: TRBV28

cdr3_nt: TGTGCCAGCGTCCAGGGGGCAGGATCCCTCCACTTT
cdr3_aa: CASVQGAGSLHF
clone_size: NA
d_call: TRBD1
j_call: TRBJ1-6
v_call: TRBV2

cdr3_nt: TGCGCCAGCAGCTTGACAGGTATCATCGGTCAGCCCCAGCATTTT
cdr3_aa: CASSLTGIIGQPQHF
clone_size: NA
d_call: NA
j_call: TRBJ1-5
v_call: TRBV5-1

cdr3_nt: TGTGCCAGCAGCTTGGGCCTAGCGTCAAAGGTCAATGAGCAGTTCTTC
cdr3_aa: CASSLGLASKVNEQFF
clone_size: NA
d_call: NA
j_call: TRBJ2-1
v_call: TRBV7-9

cdr3_nt: TGTGCCAGCAGCGAGGACAGGGAAGCTTTCTTT
cdr3_aa: CASSEDREAFF
clone_size: NA
d_call: TRBD1
j_call: TRBJ1-1
v_call: TRBV9

cdr3_nt: TGTGCCAGCTCCCGGTCGAACACTGAAGCTTTCTTT
cdr3_aa: CASSRSNTEAFF
clone_size: NA
d_call: NA
j_call: TRBJ1-1
v_call: TRBV18

cdr3_nt: TGTGCCTGGAGTCCTAGGGGCTGGACAGATACGCAGTATTTT
cdr3_aa: CAWSPRGWTDTQYF
clone_size: NA
d_call: NA
j_call: TRBJ2-3
v_call: TRBV30

cdr3_nt: TGCGCCAGCTCGATCCCAACCGGAGCCGGCGCTTCACCCCTCCACTTT
cdr3_aa: CASSIPTGAGASPLHF
clone_size: NA
d_call: NA
j_call: TRBJ1-6
v_call: TRBV5-1

cdr3_nt: TGTGCCAGCAGCTACCGGGACAGGCCTGAAAAACTGTTTTTT
cdr3_aa: CASSYRDRPEKLFF
clone_size: NA
d_call: TRBD1
j_call: TRBJ1-4
v_call: TRBV7-8

cdr3_nt: TGTGCCAGCAGTTCGAGCACTAGCGGAGAGCAGTTCTTC
cdr3_aa: CASSSSTSGEQFF
clone_size: NA
d_call: TRBD2
j_call: TRBJ2-1
v_call: TRBV28

cdr3_nt: TGTGCCTGGAGTTTGTTATGGACAGGGGATAGCTACACCTTC
cdr3_aa: CAWSLLWTGDSYTF
clone_size: NA
d_call: TRBD1
j_call: TRBJ1-2
v_call: TRBV30

cdr3_nt: TGTGCCAGCAGCAACGCCCCGGGACAGGGGAGAACTGAAGCTTTCTTT
cdr3_aa: CASSNAPGQGRTEAFF
clone_size: NA
d_call: TRBD1
j_call: TRBJ1-1
v_call: TRBV25-1

cdr3_nt: TGTGCCAGCAGTTCCGGACTAGTTTACACAGATACGCAGTATTTT
cdr3_aa: CASSSGLVYTDTQYF
clone_size: NA
d_call: TRBD2
j_call: TRBJ2-3
v_call: TRBV6-2/TRBV6-3

cdr3_nt: TGTGCCAGCAGCCTAGCCGCAGGGGGCTCCTACGAGCAGTACTTC
cdr3_aa: CASSLAAGGSYEQYF
clone_size: NA
d_call: TRBD1
j_call: TRBJ2-7
v_call: TRBV7-2

cdr3_nt: TGCGCCACCCTGGACAGGGATTCCTACGAGCAGTACTTC
cdr3_aa: CATLDRDSYEQYF
clone_size: NA
d_call: TRBD1
j_call: TRBJ2-7
v_call: TRBV10-2

cdr3_nt: TGTGCCAGCAGCTATGGACTAGCGGGAGGAACCTACGAGCAGTACTTC
cdr3_aa: CASSYGLAGGTYEQYF
clone_size: once
d_call: TRBD2
j_call: TRBJ2-7
v_call: TRBV5-6

cdr3_nt: TGTGCCTGGAGTCTTTTTCCGGACAGGCATAATTCACCCCTCCACTTT
cdr3_aa: CAWSLFPDRHNSPLHF
clone_size: NA
d_call: TRBD1
j_call: TRBJ1-6
v_call: TRBV30

cdr3_nt: TGCGCCAGCAGCCTAATTAGCGGGAAGGCCTCCTACAATGAGCAGTTCTTC
cdr3_aa: CASSLISGKASYNEQFF
clone_size: NA
d_call: TRBD2
j_call: TRBJ2-1
v_call: TRBV5-1

cdr3_nt: TGTGCCAGCAGTTACGGCGGGGGCCCCTATGGCTACACCTTC
cdr3_aa: CASSYGGGPYGYTF
clone_size: NA
d_call: NA
j_call: TRBJ1-2
v_call: TRBV6-2/TRBV6-3

cdr3_nt: TGTGCCAGCAGCTCCGGAGGACTAGCGGGAGTGATCTACGAGCAGTACTTC
cdr3_aa: CASSSGGLAGVIYEQYF
clone_size: NA
d_call: TRBD2
j_call: TRBJ2-7
v_call: TRBV5-6

cdr3_nt: TGTGCCAGCAGCGACTACGGGACAGCATACAGGCTGTTTTTT
cdr3_aa: CASSDYGTAYRLFF
clone_size: NA
d_call: TRBD1
j_call: TRBJ1-4
v_call: TRBV3-1/TRBV3-2

cdr3_nt: TGTGCCAGCAGCTTAAGTCTTCGGGGGGCAGGAACTGAAGCTTTCTTT
cdr3_aa: CASSLSLRGAGTEAFF
clone_size: once
d_call: NA
j_call: TRBJ1-1
v_call: TRBV11-2

cdr3_nt: TGTGCCAGCAGTTTATCGGTAGCGGGGGGCACAGATACGCAGTATTTT
cdr3_aa: CASSLSVAGGTDTQYF
clone_size: NA
d_call: TRBD2
j_call: TRBJ2-3
v_call: TRBV27

cdr3_nt: TGTGCCAGCAGCCCTTACCCACAGGGCTCGAACACTGAAGCTTTCTTT
cdr3_aa: CASSPYPQGSNTEAFF
clone_size: NA
d_call: NA
j_call: TRBJ1-1
v_call: TRBV3-1/TRBV3-2

cdr3_nt: TGTGCCAGCTCGCATTCGACTAGCGGGAGAGTCGATGAGCAGTTCTTC
cdr3_aa: CASSHSTSGRVDEQFF
clone_size: once
d_call: TRBD2
j_call: TRBJ2-1
v_call: TRBV18

cdr3_nt: TGTGCCTGGAGTACGGGAGCCCCGAACTATGGCTACACCTTC
cdr3_aa: CAWSTGAPNYGYTF
clone_size: NA
d_call: NA
j_call: TRBJ1-2
v_call: TRBV30

cdr3_nt: TGTGCCAGCAGCAAAGGGGAGGGCCGGTACAATGAGCAGTTCTTC
cdr3_aa: CASSKGEGRYNEQFF
clone_size: NA
d_call: NA
j_call: TRBJ2-1
v_call: TRBV21-1

cdr3_nt: TGTGCCAGCAAGACTAGCGGGAGCAACACCGGGGAGCTGTTTTTT
cdr3_aa: CASKTSGSNTGELFF
clone_size: NA
d_call: TRBD2
j_call: TRBJ2-2
v_call: TRBV2

cdr3_nt: TGCGCCAGCAGCTTGGGCGGGACAGGGACCGGGGAGCTGTTTTTT
cdr3_aa: CASSLGGTGTGELFF
clone_size: NA
d_call: TRBD1
j_call: TRBJ2-2
v_call: TRBV5-1

cdr3_nt: TGTGCCAGCAGCCCCCACTCCCCCTTCAAAACTGAAGCTTTCTTT
cdr3_aa: CASSPHSPFKTEAFF
clone_size: once
d_call: NA
j_call: TRBJ1-1
v_call: TRBV9

cdr3_nt: TGTGCCAGCTCACCTGGACAGGCGGGATCACCCCTCCACTTT
cdr3_aa: CASSPGQAGSPLHF
clone_size: NA
d_call: TRBD1
j_call: TRBJ1-6
v_call: TRBV18

cdr3_nt: TGTGCCAGCAGCCTTAAAGCTAACACTGAAGCTTTCTTT
cdr3_aa: CASSLKANTEAFF
clone_size: once
d_call: NA
j_call: TRBJ1-1
v_call: TRBV27

cdr3_nt: TGTGCCAGTAGTATCGGGGGGGGAAGACAGGTAGACGAGCAGTACTTC
cdr3_aa: CASSIGGGRQVDEQYF
clone_size: NA
d_call: TRBD2
j_call: TRBJ2-7
v_call: TRBV19

cdr3_nt: TGCGCCAGCAGCTTGGGCGCTAGCTCCTACAATGAGCAGTTCTTC
cdr3_aa: CASSLGASSYNEQFF
clone_size: NA
d_call: NA
j_call: TRBJ2-1
v_call: TRBV5-1

cdr3_nt: TGTGCCAGCAGCGTCACAGGGGGCTATGGCTACACCTTC
cdr3_aa: CASSVTGGYGYTF
clone_size: NA
d_call: TRBD1
j_call: TRBJ1-2
v_call: TRBV3-1/TRBV3-2

cdr3_nt: TGCAGTGCTAATCTCGGAGAGACCCAGTACTTC
cdr3_aa: CSANLGETQYF
clone_size: NA
d_call: NA
j_call: TRBJ2-5
v_call: TRBV20-1

cdr3_nt: TGTGCCAGCAGTGCCACGGAGAGCAATCAGCCCCAGCATTTT
cdr3_aa: CASSATESNQPQHF
clone_size: NA
d_call: NA
j_call: TRBJ1-5
v_call: TRBV28

cdr3_nt: TGTGCCAGTAGTATAGATCGCGTCTCTCGGGGCTACACCTTC
cdr3_aa: CASSIDRVSRGYTF
clone_size: NA
d_call: NA
j_call: TRBJ1-2
v_call: TRBV19

cdr3_nt: TGTGCCAGCAGGGCAGGGGGCGTCGAAGGCTACACCTTC
cdr3_aa: CASRAGGVEGYTF
clone_size: NA
d_call: TRBD1
j_call: TRBJ1-2
v_call: TRBV7-2

cdr3_nt: TGTGCCAGCAGCCGACTAGCGAGCTACAATGAGCAGTTCTTC
cdr3_aa: CASSRLASYNEQFF
clone_size: NA
d_call: TRBD2
j_call: TRBJ2-1
v_call: TRBV3-1/TRBV3-2

cdr3_nt: TGTGCCAGTTCCGCAGCGGCTAGCACAGATACGCAGTATTTT
cdr3_aa: CASSAAASTDTQYF
clone_size: few
d_call: NA
j_call: TRBJ2-3
v_call: TRBV18